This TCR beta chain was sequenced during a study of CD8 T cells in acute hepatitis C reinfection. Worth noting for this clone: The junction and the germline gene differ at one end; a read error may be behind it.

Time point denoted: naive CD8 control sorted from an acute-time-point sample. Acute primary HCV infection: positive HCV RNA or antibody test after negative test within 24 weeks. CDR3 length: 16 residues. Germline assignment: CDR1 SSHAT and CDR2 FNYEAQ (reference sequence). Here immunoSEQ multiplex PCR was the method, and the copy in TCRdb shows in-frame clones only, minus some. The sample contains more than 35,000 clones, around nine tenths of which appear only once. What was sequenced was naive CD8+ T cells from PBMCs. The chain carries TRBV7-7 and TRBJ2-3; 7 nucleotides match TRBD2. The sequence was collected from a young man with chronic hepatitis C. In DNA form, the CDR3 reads TGTGCTAGCAGCCATCTCCTAGCGGCCTTTGCCGGATCGCAGTATTTT. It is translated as CASSHLLAAFAGSQYF.